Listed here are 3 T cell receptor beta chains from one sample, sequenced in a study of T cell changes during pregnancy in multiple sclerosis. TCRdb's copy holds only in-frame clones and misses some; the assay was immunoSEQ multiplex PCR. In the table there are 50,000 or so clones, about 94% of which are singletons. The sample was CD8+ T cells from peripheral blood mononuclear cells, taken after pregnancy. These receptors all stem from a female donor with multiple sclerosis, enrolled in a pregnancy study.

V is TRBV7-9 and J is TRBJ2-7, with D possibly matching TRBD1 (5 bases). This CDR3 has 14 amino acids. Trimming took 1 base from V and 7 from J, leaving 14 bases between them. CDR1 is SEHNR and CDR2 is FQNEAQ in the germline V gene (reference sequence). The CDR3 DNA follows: TGTGCCAGCAGCTTAGGGGGCAGCGCATCAGAGCAGTACTTC. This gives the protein CASSLGGSASEQYF.

The CDR3 reads CASGPGLVGYEQYF. Here the CDR3 DNA reads TGTGCCAGTGGACCCGGACTAGTGGGCTACGAGCAGTACTTC. The chain has TRBV19 and TRBJ2-7, with 7 bases lining up with TRBD2. CDR1 LNHDA and CDR2 SQIVND come from the germline V gene (reference sequence). The junction had 10 bases not matched to a gene; V was cut back by 8 bases and J by 3 bases. The CDR3 covers 14 residues.

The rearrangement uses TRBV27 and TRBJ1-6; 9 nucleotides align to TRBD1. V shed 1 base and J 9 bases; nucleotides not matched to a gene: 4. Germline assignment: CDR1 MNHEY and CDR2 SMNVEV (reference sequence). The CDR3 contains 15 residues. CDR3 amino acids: CASSLLRDRASPLHF. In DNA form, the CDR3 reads TGTGCCAGCAGTTTATTAAGGGACAGGGCTTCACCCCTCCACTTT.